This passage covers 14 T cell receptor beta chains from one sample sequenced in a study of OX40 agonist ivuxolimab in advanced cancers. Generated by immunoSEQ multiplex PCR, the TCRdb table keeps only in-frame clones and is missing some. The sample contains 70,000 or so clones, 90% of which appear only once. Here the sequenced sample was CD4+ or CD8+ T cells sorted from blood, taken in a trial of the OX40 agonist ivuxolimab. These receptor sequences come from an adult with an advanced solid tumor such as melanoma, head and neck, liver or kidney cancer.

This chain joins TRBV5-6 and TRBJ2-7, with TRBD1 matching over 8 bases. V trimming: 3 bases; J trimming: 6 bases; junction bases outside the gene matches: 8. From germline, CDR1 is SGHDT and CDR2 YYEEEE. This CDR3 has 14 residues. The CDR3 nucleotides are TGTGCCAGCAGCTCACCGGACAGGGCCGCCGAGCAGTACTTC. Protein: CASSSPDRAAEQYF.

DNA for the CDR3: TGTGCCAGCAGGGTTGCGGATACGCAGTATTTT. It codes for CASRVADTQYF. The chain joins TRBV2 to TRBJ2-3; no definite D call. Germline V gene lookup returns CDR1 SNHLY and CDR2 FYNNEI. This CDR3 has 11 amino acids. The V gene lost 6 bases and the J gene lost 6 bases, with 7 bases spanning the gap.

This chain joins TRBV5-6 and TRBJ1-2, with D tentatively TRBD1 (6 bases). Germline CDR1 is SGHDT and CDR2 is YYEEEE. This CDR3 has 13 amino acids. The V end lost 4 bases, the J end lost 2 bases, and 9 bases lay between the germline ends. The CDR3 is CASSPTGNYGYTF. The CDR3 region has the DNA TGTGCCAGCAGCCCTACAGGGAACTATGGCTACACCTTC.

There are a few counts of this clone. This rearrangement joins TRBV30 to TRBJ1-2; TRBD1 matches at 9 bases. Germline V lookup: CDR1 GTSNPN, CDR2 SVGIG (reference sequence). The CDR3 consists of 12 residues. The V and J ends lost 1 base and 7 bases, in that order; junction bases with no gene match: 1. CDR3 residues: CAWSGQGGGYTF. The CDR3 DNA follows: TGTGCCTGGAGTGGACAGGGGGGTGGCTACACCTTC.

The chain recombines TRBV18 with TRBJ2-7; D is ambiguous. V gave up 5 bases and J gave up 0 bases, with 5 bases separating them. Germline CDR1 and CDR2: KGHSH and LQKENI. The CDR3 spans 12 residues. The CDR3 bases are TGTGCCAGCTCAGCAAACTCCTACGAGCAGTACTTC. Residues: CASSANSYEQYF.

V usage is TRBV15 and J usage is TRBJ1-5; a weak D match, TRBD1 (5 bases). The germline CDR1 and CDR2 sequences are LNHNV and YYDKDF (reference sequence). The CDR3 has 16 amino acids. The germline V and J ends were trimmed by 3 bases and 3 bases, with 15 bases remaining between them. The CDR3 loop reads CATSSNVAGSNQPQHF. In DNA form, the CDR3 reads TGTGCCACCAGCAGCAACGTAGCAGGGTCCAATCAGCCCCAGCATTTT.

The V and J genes are TRBV7-2 and TRBJ1-2; D is ambiguous. V lost 5 bases, J lost 5 bases, and 12 bases lay in between. The CDR3 spans 13 residues. Looked up from germline, CDR1 is SGHTA and CDR2 is FQGNSA. This chain's CDR3 is CASSVGRGYGYTF. CDR3 coding DNA: TGTGCCAGCAGCGTTGGACGAGGATATGGCTACACCTTC.

This chain uses TRBV5-1 with TRBJ1-2; D might be TRBD1 (5 bases). The CDR3 has 14 residues. Trimming left V 5 bases short and J 3 bases short, with 14 bases between. The germline gives CDR1 SGHRS, CDR2 YFSETQ. CDR3: CASRTGGGDYGYTF. The CDR3 DNA reads TGCGCCAGCAGGACCGGAGGAGGGGACTATGGCTACACCTTC. The variable domain in full, completed from reference TRBV5-1 and TRBJ1-2, reads KAGVTQTPRYLIKTRGQQVTLSCSPISGHRSVSWYQQTPGQGLQFLFEYFSETQRNKGNFPGRFSGRQFSNSRSEMNVSTLELGDSALYLCASRTGGGDYGYTFGSGTRLTVV.

The rearrangement joins TRBV5-6 to TRBJ2-3; a possible D gene is TRBD2 (7 bases). Trimming stripped 3 bases from V and 1 base from J, with 12 bases between. CDR3 length: 15 amino acids. The germline gives CDR1 SGHDT, CDR2 YYEEEE. CDR3 region: CASSWAGARTDTQYF. The CDR3 DNA reads TGTGCCAGCAGCTGGGCGGGGGCGCGCACAGATACGCAGTATTTT. The variable domain in full, with the rest retrieved from reference TRBV5-6 and TRBJ2-3, is DAGVTQSPTHLIKTRGQQVTLRCSPKSGHDTVSWYQQALGQGPQFIFQYYEEEERQRGNFPDRFSGHQFPNYSSELNVNALLLGDSALYLCASSWAGARTDTQYFGPGTRLTVL.

V is TRBV6-5 and J is TRBJ2-5; D is possibly TRBD1 (6 bases). Germline CDR1 is MNHEY and CDR2 is SVGAGI. This CDR3 has 12 residues. With 6 bases removed from V and 6 bases from J, the gap between germline ends came to 11 bases. CDR3 DNA: TGTGCCAGCAGCCCCAGGGGAAAGACCCAGTACTTC. Amino acids: CASSPRGKTQYF.

This clone has a single count. V is TRBV11-3 and J is TRBJ2-7, with 9 bases matching TRBD1. J lost 2 bases, V lost 6 bases, and 5 bases had no gene match. CDR1 is SGHNT and CDR2 is YENEEA in the germline V gene. CDR3 length: 14 amino acids. CDR3 protein: CASRGQGRTYEQYF. The CDR3 DNA reads as TGTGCCAGCAGGGGACAGGGTAGGACCTACGAGCAGTACTTC.

The rearrangement uses TRBV19 and TRBJ2-3; 9 bases fit TRBD2. V gave up 6 bases and J gave up 3 bases; unmatched junction bases: 7. Germline V CDR1 and CDR2: LNHDA, SQIVND (reference sequence). This CDR3 has 15 residues. This chain's CDR3 is CASRVLAGGTDTQYF. In DNA form, the CDR3 reads TGTGCCAGTAGGGTACTAGCGGGCGGTACAGATACGCAGTATTTT.

The chain recombines TRBV27 with TRBJ1-2, with 9 bases aligning to TRBD1. The length of the CDR3 is 15 residues. The V gene's germline CDR1 is MNHEY and CDR2 SMNVEV (reference sequence). With V trimmed by 6 bases and J by 5 bases, 10 bases remained unmatched. This CDR3 is CASSPGQGFRYGYTF. The DNA for the CDR3 is TGTGCCAGCAGCCCGGGACAGGGTTTTCGATATGGCTACACCTTC.

The chain uses TRBV27 and TRBJ2-2; perhaps TRBD2 as D (6 bases). The CDR3 extends over 16 amino acids. Germline V lookup: CDR1 MNHEY, CDR2 SMNVEV (reference sequence). The V gene lost 2 bases and the J gene lost 2 bases, with 12 bases spanning the gap. CDR3 in DNA: TGTGCCAGCAGTTTAGGGGTAGCGGCAAACACCGGGGAGCTGTTTTTT. It translates to CASSLGVAANTGELFF.